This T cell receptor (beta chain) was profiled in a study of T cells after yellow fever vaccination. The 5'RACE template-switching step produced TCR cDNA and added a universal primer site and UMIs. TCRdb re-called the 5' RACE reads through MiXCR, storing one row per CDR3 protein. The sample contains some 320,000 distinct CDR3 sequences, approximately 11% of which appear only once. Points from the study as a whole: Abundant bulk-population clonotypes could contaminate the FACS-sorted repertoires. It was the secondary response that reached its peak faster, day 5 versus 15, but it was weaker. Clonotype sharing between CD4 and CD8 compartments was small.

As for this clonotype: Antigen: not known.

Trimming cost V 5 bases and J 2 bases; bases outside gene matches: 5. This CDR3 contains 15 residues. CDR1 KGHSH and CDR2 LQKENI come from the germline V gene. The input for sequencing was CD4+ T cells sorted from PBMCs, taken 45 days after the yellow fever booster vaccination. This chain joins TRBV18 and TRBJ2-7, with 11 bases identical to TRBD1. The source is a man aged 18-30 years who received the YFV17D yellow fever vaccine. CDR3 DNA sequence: TGTGCCAGCTCAGCCCCGGGACAGGGGGCCTACGAGCAGTACTTC. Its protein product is CASSAPGQGAYEQYF. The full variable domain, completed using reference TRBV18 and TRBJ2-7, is NAGVMQNPRHLVRRRGQEARLRCSPMKGHSHVYWYRQLPEEGLKFMVYLQKENIIDESGMPKERFSAEFPKEGPSILRIQQVVRGDSAAYFCASSAPGQGAYEQYFGPGTRLTVT.